The clone carrying this T cell receptor beta chain was recorded a few times. No antigen is known for it. The data are from a study of CD8 T cells in ankylosing spondylitis. Study outcomes and limitations: Blood from ankylosing spondylitis patients appeared to carry a characteristic eight-variant TCR beta motif.

Germline CDR1 and CDR2: SGDLS and YYNGEE. V shed 4 bases and J shed 0 bases, with 16 bases lying between them. The CDR3 loop spans 17 amino acids. TCRdb reprocessed the 5' RACE reads via MiXCR and lists one record per CDR3 protein. The profile shows some 270,000 distinct CDR3 sequences, 15% to 20% of them singletons. The source is a male donor with ankylosing spondylitis or in good health (not recorded which). The sample consisted of blood, either unsorted or a sorted T cell fraction (not recorded which). The chain employs TRBV9 and TRBJ2-2; D gene unclear. In nucleotides, the CDR3 is TGTGCCAGCAGCCCTCGGACCCTCAGACCGAACACCGGGGAGCTGTTTTTT. Translation gives CASSPRTLRPNTGELFF.